Below are 14 T cell receptor beta chains sequenced from a single sample in a study of T cell changes during pregnancy in multiple sclerosis. Sequencing was performed with immunoSEQ multiplex PCR; in TCRdb, only in-frame clones are kept and a portion is missing. The data contain approximately 46,000 clones, roughly nine tenths of them singletons. Sequencing used CD4+ T cells from peripheral blood mononuclear cells, obtained after pregnancy. These receptors originate from a female donor with multiple sclerosis, enrolled in a pregnancy study.

This chain connects TRBV29-1 to TRBJ2-7; weak D call: TRBD2 (5 bases). Trimming pared 5 bases from V and 5 bases from J, leaving 25 bases between. Per germline, CDR1 SQVTM and CDR2 ANQGSEA. There are 16 residues in the CDR3. This chain's CDR3 is CSVPARVDGLLNEQYF. DNA for the CDR3: TGCAGCGTTCCGGCACGAGTTGACGGACTCCTGAACGAGCAGTACTTC.

This chain uses TRBV6-4 with TRBJ1-2; D is undetermined. CDR1 and CDR2 (germline): MRHNA, SNTAGT. CDR3 length: 13 residues. V lost 6 bases to trimming and J lost 1 base, with 9 bases between them. CDR3 sequence (DNA): TGTGCCAGCAGCCCAGGTGTTAACTATGGCTACACCTTC. Translated, it gives CASSPGVNYGYTF.

The V and J genes are TRBV21-1 and TRBJ2-5; TRBD1 is taken as the D call from the table, unchecked against the DNA. TRBV21-1 is labeled a pseudogene. The CDR3 has 16 residues. The CDR3 DNA follows: TGTGCCAGCCCTTGGAAGTATCGGGGACAAAATGGGACCCAGTACTTC. Translating gives CASPWKYRGQNGTQYF.

The V gene is TRBV7-9, the J gene TRBJ2-1; TRBD1 might be the D (6 bases). The germline gives CDR1 SEHNR, CDR2 FQNEAQ (reference sequence). The CDR3 is made up of 12 amino acids. V dropped 5 bases and J dropped 9 bases, with 11 bases sitting between them. CDR3 protein: CASSRDIGEQFF. The CDR3 region has the DNA TGTGCCAGCAGCCGGGACATCGGTGAGCAGTTCTTC.

In this sample, this clone turned up once. This chain uses TRBV19 with TRBJ1-1; D call uncertain. Between the trimmed V and J ends, which lost 3 bases and 5 bases, there was a span of 13 bases. The CDR3 runs 14 residues. From germline, CDR1 is LNHDA and CDR2 SQIVND (reference sequence). The CDR3 spells CASSIRHRGTEAFF. CDR3 DNA: TGTGCCAGTAGTATTCGACATAGAGGGACTGAAGCTTTCTTT.

The chain recombines TRBV6-6 with TRBJ1-2; 9 positions agree with TRBD1. The CDR3 length is 15 residues. The germline gives CDR1 MNHNY, CDR2 SVGAGI (reference sequence). With V trimmed by 5 bases and J by 7 bases, 11 bases remained unmatched. The CDR3 region is CASSGRDRVVAGYTF. The DNA of the CDR3 is TGTGCCAGCAGTGGCAGGGACAGGGTAGTAGCTGGCTACACCTTC.

This clone was observed a few times. The chain employs TRBV28 and TRBJ1-1; D perhaps matches TRBD1 (5 bases). Germline values: CDR1 MDHEN, CDR2 SYDVKM. V lost 6 bases and J lost 11, with 13 bases in between. This CDR3 has 11 residues. DNA of the CDR3: TGTGCCAGCAGAGGGGCGCCGGCTGCTTTCTTT. Translation gives CASRGAPAAFF. The whole variable domain, remainder taken from reference TRBV28 and TRBJ1-1, is DVKVTQSSRYLVKRTGEKVFLECVQDMDHENMFWYRQDPGLGLRLIYFSYDVKMKEKGDIPEGYSVSREKKERFSLILESASTNQTSMYLCASRGAPAAFFGQGTRLTVV.

The genes are TRBV10-1 and TRBJ1-1; D uncertain. The V end lost 5 bases, the J end lost 3 bases, and 13 bases lay between the germline ends. The germline V gene encodes CDR1 WNHNN and CDR2 SYGVQD (reference sequence). The CDR3 is 14 residues long. The chain's CDR3 is CASSSSPTHTEAFF. DNA for the CDR3: TGCGCCAGCAGTTCATCTCCGACACACACTGAAGCTTTCTTT.

This clone came up once. CDR3 in amino acids: CASSLHLVENTEAFF. The CDR3, as DNA: TGCGCCAGCAGCCTCCACTTGGTCGAAAACACTGAAGCTTTCTTT. The chain links TRBV5-1 to TRBJ1-1, with no clear D. CDR1 SGHRS and CDR2 YFSETQ come from the germline V gene. The CDR3 loop spans 15 amino acids. Trimming took off 4 bases at V and 2 bases at J, with 15 bases between the two ends.

The V gene is TRBV5-1, the J gene TRBJ2-7, with TRBD1 matching 7 bases. CDR3 length: 13 residues. With 3 bases clipped from V and 4 bases from J, the junction kept 4 bases outside the gene matches. Germline values: CDR1 SGHRS, CDR2 YFSETQ. The CDR3 sequence is CASSYRDSYEQYF. CDR3 DNA: TGCGCCAGCAGCTACCGGGACAGTTACGAGCAGTACTTC.

V is TRBV15 and J is TRBJ2-3; a weak D match, TRBD2 (6 bases). Germline lookup yields CDR1 LNHNV and CDR2 YYDKDF (reference sequence). The CDR3 spans 13 residues. V was trimmed by 4 bases and J by 12 bases, leaving 17 bases between them. The CDR3: CATSIMLVAVQYF. The CDR3 nucleotides read TGTGCCACCAGCATCATGTTAGTAGCGGTCCAGTATTTT.

CDR3 in DNA: TGTGCCTGGACCACTTACAGGGGCCAAAACACTGAAGCTTTCTTT. This sequence encodes CAWTTYRGQNTEAFF. The chain links TRBV30 to TRBJ1-1, with TRBD1 matching 7 bases. The CDR3 loop spans 15 amino acids. From germline, CDR1 is GTSNPN and CDR2 SVGIG (reference sequence). J gave up 2 bases and V 4 bases, and 10 bases lay outside the gene matches.

The V gene is TRBV28, the J gene TRBJ1-5; D is unresolved. This CDR3 has 12 amino acids. Trimming removed 6 bases at V and 5 bases at J, with 8 bases between. Germline V gives CDR1 MDHEN, CDR2 SYDVKM. CDR3: CASRARDQPQHF. The CDR3 region has the DNA TGTGCCAGCAGAGCGCGTGATCAGCCCCAGCATTTT.

The CDR3 sequence: CASSLVAAMGEAFF. Written as DNA, the CDR3 is TGTGCCAGCAGCTTGGTCGCGGCTATGGGTGAAGCTTTCTTT. The chain joins TRBV7-9 to TRBJ1-1; D call uncertain. V lost 3 bases to trimming and J lost 7 bases, with 15 bases between them. The CDR3 extends over 14 amino acids. Germline values: CDR1 SEHNR, CDR2 FQNEAQ (reference sequence).